This T cell receptor (beta chain) emerged from a study of CD8+CD57+ T cells in acquired aplastic anemia (dated 2018 in TCRdb). Describing the broader study: DNA extracted from sorted CD4+ and CD8+ cells had a mean of approximately 3 ug, with a range of roughly 0.19 to 27.4 ug. A CD8+CD57+ expansion meant a frequency higher than the mean frequency seen in healthy subjects.

Ten or more counts support this clonotype. Its recognized antigen is unknown. Base qualities were left out, and no much larger clone turns up one base away. General conclusions and limits of the study: Around 27 CD8+ CDR3 sequences were found to be shared between patients and controls, but these sequences appeared to be highly expressed in patients and within the immunodominant clones of the patients. Between patients and healthy controls, no significant difference in CD8+ Simpson's diversity was found (P=0.060).

Genomic DNA was used as template for profiling of TCR beta VDJ combinations and CDR3 sequences. An Illumina HiSeq 2000 was used for TCR repertoire sequencing. Concerning the study's data processing: Repertoire assessment relied on Simpson's diversity index, CDR3 size and DJ length profiles, and TRBV/TRBJ rearrangement plots. Whichever DNA sequence was most abundant in the deep sequencing data was defined as the immunodominant clone. CDR3 amino acid sequences were checked for sharing across subjects and were also compared against the VDJdb database and published repertoires. The public sequencing data were trimmed at Q25 with fastp and processed into clonotypes with MiXCR by TCRdb, which kept only in-frame beta chains. Identical CDR3 proteins give one entry, which carries the most common genes and DNA. TCRdb's processing, not the authors', yielded these V and J calls. Within this sample are about 200,000 distinct CDR3 sequences, with roughly 45% of them counted one time only. The leading ten clones occupy 15% to 20% of the sample.

Trimming takes 1 base from V and 5 bases from J, and the germline ends sit 6 bases apart. The germline V gene yields MNHNS for CDR1 and SASEGT for CDR2. The CDR3 holds 13 amino acids from the cysteine to the phenylalanine. Only CDR3 DNA remains: 39 bases, in frame from the first base. Patients chosen for sequencing had shown expansion of CD8+CD57+ cells by flow cytometry. Every patient had severe acquired aplastic anemia, diagnosed using the International Study of Aplastic Anemia and Agranulocytosis and Camitta criteria. No patient had received any therapy when blood was sampled. TCR repertoires of sorted CD4+ and CD8+ blood T cells from severe aplastic anemia patients and healthy subjects were deep-sequenced in the study. In the USA, patient enrollment took place under clinicaltrials.gov protocols 00001620, 01623167, 00001397, 00071045, 00081523 and 00961064. Ficoll-Paque density gradient centrifugation was used to isolate peripheral blood mononuclear cells. CD4+ and CD8+ T cells were sorted by FACS or magnetic beads before DNA extraction.

Here the chain combines TRBV6-1 and TRBJ1-5, with no confidently assigned D gene. This sequence originates from a human donor with aplastic anemia. The sample consisted of sorted CD4+, CD8+, or CD8+CD57+ T cells (not recorded which) from PBMCs. For the CDR3, the sequence is CASSEVGYQPQHF. At the DNA level, the sequence is TGTGCCAGCAGTGAAGTGGGGTATCAGCCCCAGCATTTT.